The 24 T cell receptor beta chains below were found in one sample sequenced in a study of T cell responses to AZD1222 COVID-19 vaccine. Sequencing was performed with immunoSEQ multiplex PCR; in TCRdb, only in-frame clones are kept and a portion is missing. The profile shows around 190,000 clones, 85% to 90% of them singletons. The sequenced sample was peripheral blood, obtained on day 0 of AZD1222 vaccination. The receptors shown here come from an adult in good health.

This clone turned up a few times. The V call is TRBV24-1, the J call TRBJ1-1; 8 nucleotides line up with TRBD1. V was pared by 5 bases and J by 5 bases, with 6 bases of the junction left unmatched. The CDR3 contains 14 residues. CDR1 is KGHDR and CDR2 is SFDVKD in the germline V gene. For the CDR3, the DNA is TGTGCCACCAGTGCCGCAGGGGGCCGGACTGAAGCTTTCTTT. Its translation is CATSAAGGRTEAFF.

The chain has TRBV10-3 and TRBJ1-1; D uncertain. Germline-derived CDR1 and CDR2 are ENHRY and SYGVKD. CDR3 length equals 14 residues. V gave up 4 bases and J gave up 4 bases, with 13 bases separating them. Written as DNA, the CDR3 is TGTGCCATCAGTGGGACCGCTTTGCGCACTGAAGCTTTCTTT. As protein: CAISGTALRTEAFF.

The table lists this clone with a few counts. The J gene is TRBJ1-2, the V gene TRBV28, with TRBD1 matching 10 bases. Germline values: CDR1 MDHEN, CDR2 SYDVKM. There are 17 residues in the CDR3. V trimming: 6 bases; J trimming: 3 bases; junction bases outside the gene matches: 13. The CDR3 nucleotides read TGTGCCAGCAGCCCCGGGACAGGGGTGTTTGGCGACTATGGCTACACCTTC. Translation gives CASSPGTGVFGDYGYTF.

Points on this clone: This CDR3 is also generated by other DNA sequences in the sample. The chain is built from TRBV4-2 and TRBJ2-7, with 11 positions matching TRBD1. This CDR3 has 15 amino acids. The V segment lost 6 bases and the J segment 3 bases; nucleotides outside the gene matches: 7. In germline, CDR1 is LGHNA, CDR2 YNFKEQ. The CDR3, as DNA: TGTGCCAGCAGTCTAGGGACAGGGGGTATCTACGAGCAGTACTTC. This sequence encodes CASSLGTGGIYEQYF.

V is TRBV28 and J is TRBJ2-7; D is unclear. Trimming took off 7 bases at V and 5 bases at J, with 9 bases between the two ends. The CDR3 runs 11 residues. Germline V gene lookup returns CDR1 MDHEN and CDR2 SYDVKM. The CDR3 sequence is CASTLANEQYF. The DNA of the CDR3 is TGTGCCAGCACCCTCGCCAACGAGCAGTACTTC.

This chain connects TRBV12-5 to TRBJ2-1, with D unresolved. The length of the CDR3 is 11 residues. CDR1 and CDR2 from the germline V gene are LGHNT and FRNRAP. V shed 5 bases and J shed 14 bases, with 13 bases lying between them. The CDR3 reads CASGPEPPEFF. CDR3 nucleotide sequence: TGTGCTAGTGGTCCGGAACCTCCTGAGTTCTTC.

The chain carries TRBV4-1 and TRBJ1-5; 7 bases fit TRBD1. Germline V gives CDR1 MGHRA, CDR2 YSYEKL. Losses at the gene ends were 0 bases for V and 3 bases for J; bases not matched to a gene: 8. The CDR3 runs to 17 residues. The CDR3: CASSQETGRGPNQPQHF. CDR3 sequence (DNA): TGCGCCAGCAGCCAAGAGACAGGGAGGGGCCCCAATCAGCCCCAGCATTTT.

The chain links TRBV6-2 or TRBV6-3 to TRBJ1-2, with unresolved D. Germline CDR1 MNHEY, CDR2 SVGEGT. This CDR3 region has 14 residues. V gave up 4 bases and J gave up 8 bases, with 17 bases separating them. The chain's CDR3 is CASSLDGPSGGYTF. DNA of the CDR3: TGTGCCAGCAGTTTAGACGGGCCGTCGGGGGGCTACACCTTC.

This rearrangement joins TRBV2 to TRBJ2-7; D gene unclear. The CDR3 runs to 13 residues. Looked up from germline, CDR1 is SNHLY and CDR2 is FYNNEI. Trimming pared 0 bases from V and 5 bases from J, leaving 8 bases between. CDR3: CASSEAFSHEQYF. The CDR3 DNA sequence: TGTGCCAGCAGTGAAGCCTTCTCACACGAGCAGTACTTC.

The chain recombines TRBV4-3 with TRBJ1-2; no clear D gene. The CDR3 is 15 amino acids. Trimming took off 4 bases at V and 4 bases at J, with 16 bases between the two ends. Germline assignment: CDR1 LGHNA and CDR2 YSLEER. CDR3 nucleotides: TGCGCCAGCAGCCGAGCAACCGGGCCATTCTATGGCTACACCTTC. Amino acid sequence: CASSRATGPFYGYTF.

V is TRBV12-3 or TRBV12-4 and J is TRBJ1-1, with TRBD1 as a possible D gene (6 bases). V lost 6 bases, J lost 5 bases, and 13 bases lay in between. There are 13 residues in the CDR3. CDR3 region: CASSSGQRTEAFF. For the CDR3, the DNA is TGTGCCAGCAGCTCCGGACAGAGGACTGAAGCTTTCTTT.

The rearrangement uses TRBV7-9 and TRBJ2-1, with 11 nucleotides matching TRBD2. The CDR3 has 17 amino acids. Germline V lookup: CDR1 SEHNR, CDR2 FQNEAQ (reference sequence). The V segment lost 3 bases and the J segment 8 bases; nucleotides outside the gene matches: 12. The CDR3 bases are TGTGCCAGCAGCTTCCTACTAGCGGGAGCGATTTTTGATGAGCAGTTCTTC. This codes for CASSFLLAGAIFDEQFF.

The chain couples TRBV5-1 to TRBJ1-1, with D maybe TRBD1 (5 bases). Trimming left V 0 bases short and J 4 bases short, with 7 bases between. CDR3 length: 13 residues. Germline CDR1 is SGHRS and CDR2 is YFSETQ. The CDR3 region is CASSLGTSTEAFF. The CDR3 nucleotides read TGCGCCAGCAGCTTGGGGACATCCACTGAAGCTTTCTTT.

The sample holds a few counts of this clone. V usage is TRBV5-4 and J usage is TRBJ1-3; D perhaps matches TRBD1 (6 bases). Trimming removed 2 bases from V and 2 bases from J, with 20 bases in between. Germline V gene data show CDR1 as SGHNT and CDR2 as YYREEE (reference sequence). This CDR3 has 18 amino acids. For the CDR3, the DNA is TGTGCCAGCAGCTTATTCTCTGGGGGGCAGGGTACTGGAAACACCATATATTTT. Translated, it gives CASSLFSGGQGTGNTIYF. The full variable domain, rest sourced from reference TRBV5-4 and TRBJ1-3, is ETGVTQSPTHLIKTRGQQVTLRCSSQSGHNTVSWYQQALGQGPQFIFQYYREEENGRGNFPPRFSGLQFPNYSSELNVNALELDDSALYLCASSLFSGGQGTGNTIYFGEGSWLTVV.

This clone was counted once. The chain combines TRBV7-2 with TRBJ2-4; 7 bases fit TRBD1. The junction had 6 bases not matched to a gene; V was cut back by 2 bases and J by 8 bases. From germline, CDR1 is SGHTA and CDR2 FQGNSA. The CDR3 sequence is 14 residues long. CDR3 coding DNA: TGTGCCAGCAGCTTAAACAGGGGCACTGACATTCAGTACTTC. It translates to CASSLNRGTDIQYF.

The chain has TRBV19 and TRBJ1-5; 10 bases fit TRBD1. Germline CDR1 and CDR2: LNHDA and SQIVND (reference sequence). V shed 10 bases, J shed 4 bases, and the junction held 10 bases outside the gene matches. The CDR3 totals 15 residues. As DNA, the CDR3 is TGTGCCACAGATTCGGGACAGGGGAGGAATCAGCCCCAGCATTTT. This translates into CATDSGQGRNQPQHF. Based on the CDR3 plus reference TRBV19 and TRBJ1-5, the full variable domain is DGGITQSPKYLFRKEGQNVTLSCEQNLNHDAMYWYRQDPGQGLRLIYYSQIVNDFQKGDIAEGYSVSREKKESFPLTVTSAQKNPTAFYLCATDSGQGRNQPQHFGDGTRLSIL.

The genes are TRBV28 and TRBJ1-1; TRBD1 might be the D (5 bases). In germline, CDR1 is MDHEN, CDR2 SYDVKM. Trimming stripped 5 bases from V and 0 bases from J, with 13 bases between. The CDR3 runs 15 residues. The DNA for the CDR3 is TGTGCCAGCAGTCCCCCGGCAGGGATGAACACTGAAGCTTTCTTT. Its protein is CASSPPAGMNTEAFF.

This CDR3 is CASSPEGLPANYGYTF. In DNA form, the CDR3 reads TGTGCCAGCAGCCCCGAAGGCCTCCCCGCTAACTATGGCTACACCTTC. V and J are TRBV9 and TRBJ1-2; D remains ambiguous. The CDR3 covers 16 residues. Per the germline V gene, CDR1 is SGDLS and CDR2 is YYNGEE. Trimming shortened V by 4 bases and J by 0 bases, and 16 bases separated the two germline ends.

J is TRBJ1-1 and V is TRBV7-9, with unresolved D. V dropped 1 base and J dropped 3 bases, with 12 bases sitting between them. The CDR3 length is 15 residues. The V gene's germline CDR1 is SEHNR and CDR2 FQNEAQ (reference sequence). The CDR3 nucleotides are TGTGCCAGCAGCTTAGGAAAAGGGCGGGACACTGAAGCTTTCTTT. Amino acid sequence: CASSLGKGRDTEAFF.

J is TRBJ2-7 and V is TRBV19; TRBD2 agrees at 7 bases. The germline gives CDR1 LNHDA, CDR2 SQIVND (reference sequence). The CDR3 loop spans 12 amino acids. V lost 4 bases, J lost 6 bases, and 3 bases stayed unmatched. This CDR3 is CASSTGLVEQYF. CDR3 nucleotide sequence: TGTGCCAGTAGTACAGGACTAGTCGAGCAGTACTTC. Drawing the rest from reference TRBV19 and TRBJ2-7, the complete variable domain is DGGITQSPKYLFRKEGQNVTLSCEQNLNHDAMYWYRQDPGQGLRLIYYSQIVNDFQKGDIAEGYSVSREKKESFPLTVTSAQKNPTAFYLCASSTGLVEQYFGPGTRLTVT.

The chain carries TRBV2 and TRBJ2-1; no definite D call. The CDR3 consists of 13 residues. V was pared by 4 bases and J by 6 bases, with 10 bases between. The V gene's germline CDR1 is SNHLY and CDR2 FYNNEI. The CDR3 DNA follows: TGTGCCAGCAGTGTAGGAGCGAGCAATGAGCAGTTCTTC. Protein product: CASSVGASNEQFF. Based on the CDR3 plus reference TRBV2 and TRBJ2-1, the full variable domain is EPEVTQTPSHQVTQMGQEVILRCVPISNHLYFYWYRQILGQKVEFLVSFYNNEISEKSEIFDDQFSVERPDGSNFTLKIRSTKLEDSAMYFCASSVGASNEQFFGPGTRLTVL.

V usage is TRBV11-2 and J usage is TRBJ1-1; 8 nucleotides line up with TRBD1. The V gene's germline CDR1 is SGHAT and CDR2 FQNNGV. The CDR3 has 14 amino acids. V trimming: 5 bases; J trimming: 3 bases; junction bases outside the gene matches: 5. CDR3 amino acids: CASSTRGQDTEAFF. CDR3 DNA sequence: TGTGCCAGCAGCACCCGGGGACAGGACACTGAAGCTTTCTTT. Looking up the rest from reference TRBV11-2 and TRBJ1-1 gives the full variable domain: EAGVAQSPRYKIIEKRQSVAFWCNPISGHATLYWYQQILGQGPKLLIQFQNNGVVDDSQLPKDRFSAERLKGVDSTLKIQPAKLEDSAVYLCASSTRGQDTEAFFGQGTRLTVV.

V is TRBV28 and J is TRBJ2-4; D uncertain. V shed 6 bases and J shed 7 bases, with 10 bases lying between them. The CDR3 consists of 12 residues. Looked up from germline, CDR1 is MDHEN and CDR2 is SYDVKM. The CDR3 here is CASSPGRNIQYF. CDR3 DNA sequence: TGTGCCAGCAGCCCCGGAAGGAACATTCAGTACTTC. Filled out from reference TRBV28 and TRBJ2-4, the complete variable domain reads DVKVTQSSRYLVKRTGEKVFLECVQDMDHENMFWYRQDPGLGLRLIYFSYDVKMKEKGDIPEGYSVSREKKERFSLILESASTNQTSMYLCASSPGRNIQYFGAGTRLSVL.

The chain is built from TRBV27 and TRBJ2-7, with 10 bases that match TRBD1. Germline V lookup: CDR1 MNHEY, CDR2 SMNVEV (reference sequence). Germline trimming cut 6 bases from V and 5 bases from J; bases unmatched to any gene: 4. The CDR3 is 13 amino acids. The CDR3 reads CASSWDRGNEQYF. The CDR3 region has the DNA TGTGCCAGCAGCTGGGACAGGGGTAACGAGCAGTACTTC.